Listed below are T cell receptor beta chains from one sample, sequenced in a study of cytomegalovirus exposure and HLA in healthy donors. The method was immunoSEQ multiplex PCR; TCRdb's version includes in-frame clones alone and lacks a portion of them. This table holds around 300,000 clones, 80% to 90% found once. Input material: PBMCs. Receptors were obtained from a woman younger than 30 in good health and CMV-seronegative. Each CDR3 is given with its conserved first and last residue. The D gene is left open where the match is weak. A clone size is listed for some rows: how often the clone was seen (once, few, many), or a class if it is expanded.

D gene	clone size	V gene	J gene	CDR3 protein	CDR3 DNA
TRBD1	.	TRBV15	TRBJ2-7	CATSRARQGVEQYF	TGTGCCACCAGCAGAGCCCGACAGGGGGTCGAGCAGTACTTC
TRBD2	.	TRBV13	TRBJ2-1	CASSHISGGSRNEQFF	TGTGCCAGCAGCCATATTAGCGGGGGGTCTCGCAATGAGCAGTTCTTC
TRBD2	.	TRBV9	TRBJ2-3	CASSGSGGITDTQYF	TGTGCCAGCAGCGGTAGCGGGGGGATCACAGATACGCAGTATTTT
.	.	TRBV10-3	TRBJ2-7	CAISESKGGRRHEQYF	TGTGCCATCAGTGAGTCTAAGGGGGGGCGTAGGCACGAGCAGTACTTC
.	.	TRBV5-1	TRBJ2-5	CASATNLFRGEQYF	TGCGCCAGCGCCACCAACCTATTTAGGGGTGAGCAGTACTTC
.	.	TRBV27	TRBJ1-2	CASSLAENYGYTF	TGTGCCAGCAGTTTAGCAGAAAACTATGGCTACACCTTC
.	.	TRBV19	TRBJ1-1	CASSILPEGTEAFF	TGTGCCAGTAGTATTCTCCCGGAGGGCACTGAAGCTTTCTTT
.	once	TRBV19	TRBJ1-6	CASSAPTVSYNSPLHF	TGTGCCAGTAGTGCCCCCACAGTCTCCTATAATTCACCCCTCCACTTT
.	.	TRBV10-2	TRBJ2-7	CASSGQAFSSYEQYF	TGCGCCAGCAGTGGACAGGCTTTTAGCTCCTACGAGCAGTACTTC
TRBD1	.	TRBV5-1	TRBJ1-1	CASSLVRQGNTEAFF	TGCGCCAGCAGCTTGGTTAGACAGGGGAACACTGAAGCTTTCTTT
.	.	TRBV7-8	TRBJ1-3	CASSDPWSSGNTIYF	TGTGCCAGCAGCGATCCATGGAGCTCTGGAAACACCATATATTTT
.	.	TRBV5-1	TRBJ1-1	CASSPREDTEAFF	TGCGCCAGCAGCCCTCGTGAGGACACTGAAGCTTTCTTT
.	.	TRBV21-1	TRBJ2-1	CARGDSTNEQFF	TGTGCCAGGGGGGACAGCACCAATGAGCAGTTCTTC
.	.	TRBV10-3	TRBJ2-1	CAIKRTDSYNEQFF	TGTGCCATCAAGAGGACAGACTCCTACAATGAGCAGTTCTTC
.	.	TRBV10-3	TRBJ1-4	CAISGGQEGEKLFF	TGTGCCATCAGTGGAGGGCAAGAAGGTGAAAAACTGTTTTTT
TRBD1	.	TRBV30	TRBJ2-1	CAWRGDSAYNEQFF	TGTGCCTGGAGGGGGGACAGCGCCTACAATGAGCAGTTCTTC
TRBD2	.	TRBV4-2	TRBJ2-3	CASSQDTVSGDLQDTQYF	TGTGCCAGCAGCCAAGATACGGTTAGCGGGGACCTACAAGATACGCAGTATTTT
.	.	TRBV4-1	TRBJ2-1	CASSFTGSSYNEQFF	TGCGCCAGCAGTTTCACAGGGAGCTCCTACAATGAGCAGTTCTTC
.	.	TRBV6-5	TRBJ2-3	CASSSRGPGTDTQYF	TGTGCCAGCAGTTCTCGGGGTCCCGGCACAGATACGCAGTATTTT
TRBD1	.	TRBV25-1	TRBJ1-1	CASSFYFGTGEPEAFF	TGTGCCAGCAGTTTCTATTTCGGGACAGGGGAACCTGAAGCTTTCTTT
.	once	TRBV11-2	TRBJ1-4	CASSLGGGNEKLFF	TGTGCCAGCAGCTTAGGGGGCGGAAATGAAAAACTGTTTTTT
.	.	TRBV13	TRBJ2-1	CASSHRDNYNEQFF	TGTGCCAGCAGCCATCGGGACAACTACAATGAGCAGTTCTTC
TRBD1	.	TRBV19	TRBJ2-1	CASSGTGEVVYEQFF	TGTGCCAGTAGTGGAACAGGGGAAGTAGTATATGAGCAGTTCTTC
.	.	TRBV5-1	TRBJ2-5	CASSPPEEPQETQYF	TGCGCCAGCAGCCCCCCTGAGGAACCTCAAGAGACCCAGTACTTC
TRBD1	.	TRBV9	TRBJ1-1	CASNTGGAGTEAFF	TGTGCCAGCAACACAGGGGGCGCGGGCACTGAAGCTTTCTTT
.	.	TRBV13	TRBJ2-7	CASSFAGGEQYF	TGTGCCAGCAGTTTCGCGGGCGGCGAGCAGTACTTC
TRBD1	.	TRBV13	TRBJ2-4	CASSSTPGTGGLGNIQYF	TGTGCCAGCAGCTCAACCCCCGGGACAGGGGGCCTAGGAAACATTCAGTACTTC
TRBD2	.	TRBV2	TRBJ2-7	CASSQTSGPLEQYF	TGTGCCAGCAGCCAGACTAGCGGGCCGCTTGAGCAGTACTTC
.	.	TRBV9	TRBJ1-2	CASSPRAREGGYTF	TGTGCCAGCAGCCCCCGGGCCCGGGAGGGTGGCTACACCTTC
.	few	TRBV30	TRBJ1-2	CAFGEGANYGYTF	TGTGCCTTCGGAGAGGGAGCTAACTATGGCTACACCTTC
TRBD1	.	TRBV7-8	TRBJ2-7	CASSLAGQGYEQYF	TGTGCCAGCAGCTTAGCCGGACAGGGATACGAGCAGTACTTC
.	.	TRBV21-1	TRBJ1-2	CASSKGTNYGYTF	TGTGCCAGCAGCAAAGGGACAAACTATGGCTACACCTTC
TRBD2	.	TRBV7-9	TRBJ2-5	CSSSSGVGLAGAQETQYF	TGTTCCAGCAGCTCCGGGGTCGGGCTAGCGGGCGCCCAAGAGACCCAGTACTTC
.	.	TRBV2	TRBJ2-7	CASSEVLYEQYF	TGTGCCAGCAGTGAAGTCTTATACGAGCAGTACTTC
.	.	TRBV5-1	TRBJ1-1	CASSRQDRFNTEAFF	TGCGCCAGCAGTCGGCAGGATCGATTTAACACTGAAGCTTTCTTT
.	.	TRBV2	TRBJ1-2	CASSSTRAHGNYGYTF	TGTGCCAGCAGTTCTACCAGGGCGCACGGGAACTATGGCTACACCTTC
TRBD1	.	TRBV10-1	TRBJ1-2	CASSPGTASNYGYTF	TGCGCCAGCAGCCCCGGGACAGCTTCTAACTATGGCTACACCTTC
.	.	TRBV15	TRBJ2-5	CATSRDRGFQETQYF	TGTGCCACCAGCAGAGATCGGGGGTTTCAGGAGACCCAGTACTTC
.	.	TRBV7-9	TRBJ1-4	CASSLSQGIGEKLFF	TGTGCCAGCAGCTTATCACAGGGTATCGGTGAAAAACTGTTTTTT
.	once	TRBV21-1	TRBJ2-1	CASLTYGSGQGAYNEQFF	TGTGCCAGCTTAACATATGGATCTGGACAGGGAGCCTACAATGAGCAGTTCTTC
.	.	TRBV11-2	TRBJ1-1	CASSLYAGDTEAFF	TGTGCCAGCAGCTTATACGCGGGTGACACTGAAGCTTTCTTT
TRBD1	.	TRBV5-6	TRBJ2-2	CASSLKVDRLNTGELFF	TGTGCCAGCAGCTTGAAAGTGGACAGGTTAAACACCGGGGAGCTGTTTTTT
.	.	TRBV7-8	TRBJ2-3	CASSLGGVRTDTQYF	TGTGCCAGCAGCTTAGGTGGAGTACGCACAGATACGCAGTATTTT
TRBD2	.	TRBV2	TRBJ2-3	CASSEGTSGSTDTQYF	TGTGCCAGCAGTGAAGGGACTAGCGGTTCCACAGATACGCAGTATTTT